These T cell receptor beta chains were read from a single sample in a study of metastatic and nonmetastatic thyroid tumors. MiXCR reprocessed the PCR reads for TCRdb. Counted here are some 4,500 clones, about 19% occurring once; the ten biggest clones make up roughly 23%. Specimen: adjacent normal tissue. The source of these receptors is a male donor with papillary thyroid cancer or a benign thyroid nodule (not recorded which). Some clones in this sample may be carry-over from other donors' samples. Both conserved end residues are part of each CDR3. Only some rows state a clone size, as once, few, many or a class for expanded clones.

v_call clone_size cdr3_aa
TRBV27 - CASRPYGSSYGYTF
TRBV2 - CASRGDRGGYEQYF
TRBV28 many CASSLVRAGELFF
TRBV24-1 - CATSARDSYTDTQYF
TRBV27 many CASSSQGGNYYGYTF
TRBV4-1 many CASSQEGSNRNQPQHF
TRBV28 medium-sized CASSLGMNTEAFF
TRBV6-1 few CARTRGGGETQYF
TRBV28 - CASSNRVSGANVLTF
TRBV6-1 - CASSGTGTVQETQYF
TRBV12-3/TRBV12-4 medium-sized CASSLGTTYNEQFF
TRBV2 medium-sized CASSVAGATDTQYF
TRBV6-1 - CASSEAAGTMGTEAFF
TRBV6-5 - CASSYSGGTDGYNEQFF
TRBV20-1 - CSASSYGTAHTEAFF
TRBV6-6 - CASSYARLPEKLFF
TRBV7-9 medium-sized CASSLVAETEAFF
TRBV27 - CASSPSNLAADTQYF
TRBV19 few CASRKDNSNQPQHF
TRBV20-1 medium-sized CSATGTGDEQYF
TRBV20-1 medium-sized CSAIDGTGNTIYF
TRBV2 - CASNDGDRAGELFF
TRBV3-1 - CASGDGLHNQPQHF
TRBV27 few CASSLRSGYGYTF
TRBV6-2/TRBV6-3 few CASKGSGDTQYF
TRBV3-1 medium-sized CASSQGGGGNGETQYF
TRBV4-1 few CASSLGHPGEKLFF
TRBV6-4 few CASSESGTDTQYF
TRBV6-1 many CASSDTSGADEQYF
TRBV20-1 medium-sized CSARPHRGHTEAFF
TRBV27 medium-sized CASSYSGGADGELFF